This note documents a single T cell receptor beta chain sequence. In this sample, this clone turned up once. Its antigen is not yet known. No much larger clone exists at a distance of one base, and base qualities are not known. These data come from a study of blood T cell repertoires in COVID-19 (TCRdb year 2020). As for the study more broadly: Samples covering the acute and convalescent phases of COVID-19 were provided by collaborators in the United States, Italy and Spain. The material from the prospective study consisted of cDNA or gDNA derived from T cells, B-cell-depleted T cells, or PBMCs. Deeply sampled blood TCRbeta repertoires from subjects exposed to, actively infected with, or recovered from COVID-19 were included in the dataset. A freely available public database, intended as a resource for researchers studying the immune response to SARS-CoV-2, is where the repertoires were released. Samples came from the ongoing ImmuneRACE study (first 160 participants) plus 1,254 subjects from 6 global collaborators. A de-identified subject ID, COVID-19 status, age in years and sex were almost always included in the sample metadata. Where HLA class I and class II types were available, the types were taken from metadata supplied by the sample provider, not from assay-based typing.

Findings and caveats that apply to the study as a whole: The amount of clinical and demographic metadata varied by source and participant and was provided uncurated.

TCRbeta CDR3 regions were amplified from genomic DNA using the immunoSEQ Assay, a bias-controlled multiplex PCR. The study's own analysis went as follows. Nucleated cell counts per sample were estimated from amplification of reference gene primers within the assay. Sequence reads were collapsed and filtered to measure the absolute abundance of every unique TCRbeta CDR3 rearrangement. For each sample, productive Simpson clonality was calculated by taking the square root of Simpson's diversity index across productive rearrangements. Imported from immuneACCESS, the table was reduced by TCRdb to in-frame sequences with V and J called. These copies leave out some clones; in studies compared against another copy, an unresolved V gene accounts for under half, and the cause of the remainder is not known. V and J calls and clone size are copied from that table; D and trimming were computed from the DNA. The sample table lists about 400,000 clones, around 87% of them with a count of one. Roughly a tenth of the sample rests with the top ten.

Enrolling through a virtual design, the prospective study's participants ranged in age from roughly 18 to 95 years and lived across roughly 23 United States geographic areas. Cohort assignment in the prospective study relied on participant-reported clinical history from a screening survey and a study questionnaire. ImmuneRACE Cohort 3 recovered participants were defined by two consecutive negative NP/OP PCR tests, healthcare professional clearance, or symptom resolution. Mobile phlebotomists in the prospective study collected whole blood, serum and a nasopharyngeal or oropharyngeal swab from every participant. Additional blood draws and questionnaires over an approximately 2-month period could optionally be provided by prospective study participants. Before DNA extraction, blood samples from the prospective study were shipped at room temperature or frozen. Sequenced sample: PBMCs or T cells enriched from blood (not recorded which). This sequence was found in a woman aged 45-60 years who had recovered from COVID-19.

The CDR3 corresponds to CASSRDSGGTGELFF. The DNA is as follows: TGTGCCAGCAGCCGAGACAGTGGTGGCACCGGGGAGCTGTTTTTT. The rearrangement combines TRBV7-9 with TRBJ2-2; possibly the D gene is TRBD1, per 5 matching bases. V gives up 5 bases and J gives up 4 bases, and the segment between their germline ends measures 14 bases. CDR1 SEHNR and CDR2 FQNEAQ are derived from the germline V gene (reference sequence). The CDR3 measures 15 amino acids from cysteine to phenylalanine. The kept DNA is CDR3 alone, 45 bases in frame from the first base. Outside the CDR3, residues come from the reference TRBV7-9 and TRBJ2-2 proteins, so the full variable domain is: DTGVSQNPRHKITKRGQNVTFRCDPISEHNRLYWYRQTLGQGPEFLTYFQNEAQLEKSRLLSDRFSAERPKGSFSTLEIQRTEQGDSAMYLCASSRDSGGTGELFFGEGSRLTVL.